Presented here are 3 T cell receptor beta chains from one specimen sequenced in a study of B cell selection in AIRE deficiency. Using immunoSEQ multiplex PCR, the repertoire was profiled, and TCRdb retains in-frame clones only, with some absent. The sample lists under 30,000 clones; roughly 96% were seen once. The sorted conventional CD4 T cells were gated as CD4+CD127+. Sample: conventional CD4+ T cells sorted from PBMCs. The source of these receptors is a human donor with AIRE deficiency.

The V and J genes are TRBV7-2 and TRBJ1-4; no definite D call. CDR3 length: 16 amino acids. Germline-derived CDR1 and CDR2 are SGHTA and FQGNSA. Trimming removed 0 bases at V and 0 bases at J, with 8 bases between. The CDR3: CASSLAVGATNEKLFF. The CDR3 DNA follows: TGTGCCAGCAGCTTAGCTGTAGGTGCAACTAATGAAAAACTGTTTTTT.

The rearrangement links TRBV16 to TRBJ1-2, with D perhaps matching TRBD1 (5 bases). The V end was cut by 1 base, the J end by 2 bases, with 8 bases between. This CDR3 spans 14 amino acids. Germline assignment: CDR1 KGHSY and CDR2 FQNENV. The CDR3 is CASSQLAGNYGYTF. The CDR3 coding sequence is TGTGCCAGCAGCCAATTAGCAGGGAACTATGGCTACACCTTC.

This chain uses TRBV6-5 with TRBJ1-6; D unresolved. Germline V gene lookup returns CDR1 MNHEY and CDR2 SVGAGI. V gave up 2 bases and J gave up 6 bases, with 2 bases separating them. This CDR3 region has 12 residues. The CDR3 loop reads CASSYSNSPLHF. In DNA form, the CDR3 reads TGTGCCAGCAGTTACAGTAATTCACCCCTCCACTTT.